This entry lists 13 T cell receptor beta chains sequenced from one sample in a study of T-cell reconstitution after alpha-beta-depleted transplantation in children (TCRdb year 2016). The treatment or condition label on this specimen signifies: allogeneic hematopoietic cell transplantation with graft depleted of TCRalphabeta T cells and CD19 B cells. Libraries were prepared through PCR. The listed sequencing device is Illumina HiSeq 2500. TCR library preparation used molecular barcoding, with unique molecular identifiers applied to normalize quantification of the TCRbeta repertoire. Using fastp at Q25 and MiXCR, TCRdb reprocessed the public reads and kept productive beta chains. Each CDR3 protein gets just one entry, which takes the most common genes and DNA from the rows behind it. In this sample the table shows about 400,000 distinct CDR3 sequences, roughly 16% of which occur a single time. 25% to 30% of the sample belongs to the ten largest clones.

Sequences were derived from PBMCs, mostly from graft donor cells, sampled 360 days after TCRalphabeta/CD19-depleted stem cell transplant. These receptor sequences come from a boy less than two years old who had a stem cell transplant for Wiskott-Aldrich syndrome, so the T cells may come from the graft donor.

Ten or more counts support this clonotype. This sequence joins TRBV2 and TRBJ2-4; perhaps TRBD1 as D (5 bases). From germline, CDR1 is SNHLY and CDR2 FYNNEI. The CDR3 has 16 amino acids. The V end was cut by 6 bases, the J end by 0 bases, with 15 bases between. Here the CDR3 DNA reads TGTGCCAGCAGCCAGGGTAGGGCCGGAGCCAAAAACATTCAGTACTTC. Translating it yields CASSQGRAGAKNIQYF. Drawing the rest from reference TRBV2 and TRBJ2-4, the complete variable domain is EPEVTQTPSHQVTQMGQEVILRCVPISNHLYFYWYRQILGQKVEFLVSFYNNEISEKSEIFDDQFSVERPDGSNFTLKIRSTKLEDSAMYFCASSQGRAGAKNIQYFGAGTRLSVL.

The rearrangement links TRBV7-7 to TRBJ2-5; TRBD2 aligns across 8 bases. Looked up from germline, CDR1 is SSHAT and CDR2 is FNYEAQ (reference sequence). V shed 8 bases and J 7 bases; nucleotides not matched to a gene: 12. CDR3 length: 14 residues. The CDR3 region is CASREGPEAGTQYF. Here the CDR3 DNA reads TGTGCCAGCCGGGAGGGGCCGGAGGCAGGGACCCAGTACTTC.

V and J are TRBV6-1 and TRBJ2-5, with D perhaps TRBD2 (5 bases). Trimming stripped 6 bases from V and 2 bases from J, with 16 bases between. CDR1 and CDR2 (germline): MNHNS, SASEGT. The CDR3 runs to 15 residues. CDR3: CASRSIPSGQETQYF. The DNA for the CDR3 is TGTGCCAGCAGATCCATTCCCAGCGGACAAGAGACCCAGTACTTC.

The table lists this clonotype with a few counts. The chain is built from TRBV3-1 and TRBJ2-1; a weak D match, TRBD1 (5 bases). The CDR3 is 16 residues long. V was shortened by 2 bases and J by 2 bases, with 13 bases between the two germline ends. Germline-derived CDR1 and CDR2 are LGHDT and YNNKEL (reference sequence). CDR3 DNA: TGTGCCAGCAGCCAAATAAGGGGCCGGACCTACAATGAGCAGTTCTTC. Translating gives CASSQIRGRTYNEQFF.

The rearrangement uses TRBV7-2 and TRBJ2-3; TRBD2 agrees at 14 bases. V gave up 4 bases and J gave up 8 bases; unmatched junction bases: 5. This CDR3 has 15 residues. From germline, CDR1 is SGHTA and CDR2 FQGNSA. CDR3 sequence (DNA): TGTGCCAGCAGCTCCGGGACTAGCGGGAGTGGTACGCAGTATTTT. The encoded protein is CASSSGTSGSGTQYF.

This clonotype was observed many times. The V gene is TRBV7-9, the J gene TRBJ2-7; perhaps TRBD2 as D (5 bases). From germline, CDR1 is SEHNR and CDR2 FQNEAQ (reference sequence). The CDR3 length is 13 residues. V lost 1 base and J 3 bases, leaving 7 bases between the germline ends. CDR3 in amino acids: CASSLEGVYEQYF. CDR3 DNA: TGTGCCAGCAGCTTAGAGGGAGTCTACGAGCAGTACTTC.

This rearrangement joins TRBV11-2 to TRBJ2-4; 12 nucleotides align to TRBD2. CDR3 length: 19 residues. Germline V CDR1 and CDR2: SGHAT, FQNNGV. V lost 5 bases, J lost 1 base, and 12 bases stayed unmatched. The CDR3: CASSPLGLAGLGAKNIQYF. The CDR3 nucleotides read TGTGCCAGCAGCCCTCTGGGACTAGCGGGCCTGGGGGCCAAAAACATTCAGTACTTC.

The chain recombines TRBV4-3 with TRBJ2-3, with 10 bases identical to TRBD2. With V trimmed by 1 base and J by 3 bases, 7 bases remained unmatched. The CDR3 covers 17 residues. CDR1 LGHNA and CDR2 YSLEER come from the germline V gene. The DNA for the CDR3 is TGCGCCAGCAGCCAAGCGGCTAGCGGGAGTGGGACAGATACGCAGTATTTT. This gives the protein CASSQAASGSGTDTQYF.

CDR3 residues: CASSFDRNQPQHF. CDR3 sequence (DNA): TGTGCCAGCAGTTTTGATAGGAATCAGCCCCAGCATTTT. This chain uses TRBV12-3 or TRBV12-4 with TRBJ1-5, with no clear D. The CDR3 contains 13 residues. V shed 3 bases and J shed 4 bases, with 7 bases lying between them.

This clonotype was counted only a few times. The chain links TRBV5-1 to TRBJ2-1, with D perhaps given as TRBD1 or TRBD2 (5 bases each). Germline V gene data show CDR1 as SGHRS and CDR2 as YFSETQ. The CDR3 has 15 amino acids. Trimming took 3 bases from V and 3 from J, leaving 13 bases between them. Here the CDR3 DNA reads TGCGCCAGCAGCTCCGAGGGGCTCGGCTACAATGAGCAGTTCTTC. Protein: CASSSEGLGYNEQFF.

The V call is TRBV6-1, the J call TRBJ2-2; 7 nucleotides match TRBD2. The CDR3 consists of 16 residues. The V segment lost 6 bases and the J segment 0 bases; nucleotides outside the gene matches: 7. Germline values: CDR1 MNHNS, CDR2 SASEGT. CDR3 bases: TGTGCCAGCAGCACTTTGGGAGGGCCGAACACCGGGGAGCTGTTTTTT. Its protein is CASSTLGGPNTGELFF.

This clonotype was seen a few times. V is TRBV20-1 and J is TRBJ2-3, with 8 nucleotides matching TRBD2. The CDR3 length is 15 residues. The germline V gene encodes CDR1 DFQATT and CDR2 SNEGSKA (reference sequence). V lost 6 bases to trimming and J lost 2 bases; unmatched junction nucleotides: 10. The CDR3 here is CSARRPGGVTDTQYF. CDR3 DNA: TGCAGTGCCAGAAGGCCGGGGGGGGTCACAGATACGCAGTATTTT.

CDR3 in DNA: TGTGCCATCAGTGCTGAGGGGTACTATGGCTACACCTTC. Protein sequence: CAISAEGYYGYTF. J is TRBJ1-2 and V is TRBV10-3; D might be TRBD1 (5 bases). CDR1 and CDR2 from the germline V gene are ENHRY and SYGVKD. The CDR3 spans 13 residues. V shed 4 bases and J shed 3 bases, with 9 bases lying between them.